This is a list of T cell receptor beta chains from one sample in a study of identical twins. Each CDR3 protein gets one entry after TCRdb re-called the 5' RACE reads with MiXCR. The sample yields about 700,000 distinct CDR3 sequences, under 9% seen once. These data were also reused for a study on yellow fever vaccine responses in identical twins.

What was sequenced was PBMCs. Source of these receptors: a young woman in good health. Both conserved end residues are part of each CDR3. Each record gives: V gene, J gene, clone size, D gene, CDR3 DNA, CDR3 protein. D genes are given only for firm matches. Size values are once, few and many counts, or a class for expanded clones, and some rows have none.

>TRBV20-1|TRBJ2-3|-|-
TGCAGTGCGGCACCCCGCACAGATACGCAGTATTTT
CSAAPRTDTQYF
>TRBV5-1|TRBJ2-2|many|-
TGCGCCAGCAGCCCCACCCCGGTGACCGGGGAGCTGTTTTTT
CASSPTPVTGELFF
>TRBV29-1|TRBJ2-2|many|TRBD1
TGCAGCGTTCCGCGGGACAGGGTTCCCGGGGAGCTGTTTTTT
CSVPRDRVPGELFF
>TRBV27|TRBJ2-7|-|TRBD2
TGTGCCAGCAGTTTATCAAAACTAGCGAAGACCTACGAGCAGTACTTC
CASSLSKLAKTYEQYF
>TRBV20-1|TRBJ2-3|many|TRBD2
TGCAGTGCTAGTCCCGGGAGGTCCACAGATACGCAGTATTTT
CSASPGRSTDTQYF
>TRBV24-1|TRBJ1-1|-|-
TGTGCCACCAGTGATCCGGGCTTTACTGAAGCTTTCTTT
CATSDPGFTEAFF
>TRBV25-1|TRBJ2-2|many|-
TGTGCCAGCAGTGAGACAAGGGACACCGGGGAGCTGTTTTTT
CASSETRDTGELFF
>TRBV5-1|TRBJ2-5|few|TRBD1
TGCGCCAGCAGCTTGGCGGGGACAGGCCCTTGGGAGACCCAGTACTTC
CASSLAGTGPWETQYF
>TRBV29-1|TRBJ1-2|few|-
TGCAGCGTCGGGGACAACTATGGCTACACCTTC
CSVGDNYGYTF
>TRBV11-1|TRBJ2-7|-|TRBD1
TGTGCCAGCAGGCCCGACAGGGGCGACAGTTCCTACGAGCAGTACTTC
CASRPDRGDSSYEQYF
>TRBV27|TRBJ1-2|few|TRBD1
TGTGCCAGCAGCCCTAATAGTGGACAGGGTATATATGGCTACACCTTC
CASSPNSGQGIYGYTF
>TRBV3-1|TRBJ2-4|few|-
TGTGCCAGCAGCCAAGTAGCTCAGGGGAACATTCAGTACTTC
CASSQVAQGNIQYF
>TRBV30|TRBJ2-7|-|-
TGTGCCTGCGGGACATCACACGAGCAGTACTTC
CACGTSHEQYF
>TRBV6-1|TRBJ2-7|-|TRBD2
TGTGCCAGCAGTGTCGGCCAGCGGGGGACCTACGAGCAGTACTTC
CASSVGQRGTYEQYF
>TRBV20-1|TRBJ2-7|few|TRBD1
TGCAGTGCTACCGGGACAGGTCCTTGGTACGAGCAGTACTTC
CSATGTGPWYEQYF
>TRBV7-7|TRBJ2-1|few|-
TGTGCTAGCAGCCCGAGGCATGCGGGAACACACAATGAGCAGTTCTTC
CASSPRHAGTHNEQFF
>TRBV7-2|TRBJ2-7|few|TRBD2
TGTGCCAGCAGCCTTAGCGGGAGATTCTACGAGCAGTACTTC
CASSLSGRFYEQYF
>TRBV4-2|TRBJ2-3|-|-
TGTGCCAGCAGCCACCCGGTGTCGGATACGCAGTATTTT
CASSHPVSDTQYF
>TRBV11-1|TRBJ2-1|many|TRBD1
TGTGCCAGCAGCCCGACCCCGGGACAGGGGACGATGAGGAATGAGCAGTTCTTC
CASSPTPGQGTMRNEQFF
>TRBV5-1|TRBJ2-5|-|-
TGCGCCAGCAGCCGGGCTAAGGAGACCCAGTACTTC
CASSRAKETQYF
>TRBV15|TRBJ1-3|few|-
TGTGCCACCAGCAGGCCATCGGGCTCTGGAAACACCATATATTTT
CATSRPSGSGNTIYF
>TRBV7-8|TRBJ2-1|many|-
TGTGCCAGCAGCCCCGGGACAGCGGGGTCGGGTGAGCAGTTCTTC
CASSPGTAGSGEQFF
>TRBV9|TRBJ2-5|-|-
TGTGCCAGCACCCCGGGGTTGGGTCAAGAGACCCAGTACTTC
CASTPGLGQETQYF
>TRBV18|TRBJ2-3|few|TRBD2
TGTGCCAGCTCACCTCAGGGACTAGCGGATCTCACAGATACGCAGTATTTT
CASSPQGLADLTDTQYF
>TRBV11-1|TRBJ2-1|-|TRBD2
TGTGCCAGCAGCTGGATCAGACTAGCGGGAGAATTTGTGTACAATGAGCAGTTCTTC
CASSWIRLAGEFVYNEQFF
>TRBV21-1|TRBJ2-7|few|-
TGTGCCAGCAGCAAAAAGTCTAGCGGGAGTGGGTACGAGCAGTACTTC
CASSKKSSGSGYEQYF
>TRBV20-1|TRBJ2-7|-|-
TGCAGTGCTAGAGATGTTTTTGACAGTCCCTCCTACGAGCAGTACTTC
CSARDVFDSPSYEQYF
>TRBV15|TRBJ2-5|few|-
TGTGCCACCAGCAGAGATCTTGAGGAGACCCAGTACTTC
CATSRDLEETQYF
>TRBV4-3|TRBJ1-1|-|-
TGCGCCAGCAGCCAAGATGGGAACACTGAAGCTTTCTTT
CASSQDGNTEAFF
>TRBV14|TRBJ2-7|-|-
TGTGCCAGCAGCCAAGGGCGGAGGGACGAGCAGTACTTC
CASSQGRRDEQYF
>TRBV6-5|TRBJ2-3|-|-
TGTGCCAGCAGTTACCGACCTTACCCAACGGGGGGCCGAGAGGATACGCAGTATTTT
CASSYRPYPTGGREDTQYF
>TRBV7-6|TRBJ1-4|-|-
TGTGCCAGCAGCTTAGGAAAGGGGACTAATGAAAAACTGTTTTTT
CASSLGKGTNEKLFF
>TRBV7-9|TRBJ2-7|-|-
TGTGCCAGCAGCTTCGGAGTCTTAGCCTACGAGCAGTACTTC
CASSFGVLAYEQYF
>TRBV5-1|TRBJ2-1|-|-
TGCGCCAGCAGCTTGAATATCGGGGGGCCGTACAATGAGCAGTTCTTC
CASSLNIGGPYNEQFF
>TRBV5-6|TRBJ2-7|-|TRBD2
TGTGCCAGCAGCCTGAGTCGTGAAGGGAGGGAGTACGAGCAGTACTTC
CASSLSREGREYEQYF
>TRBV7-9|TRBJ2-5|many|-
TGTGCCAGCAGCTTAGCGCAGGGGAGCCAAGAGACCCAGTACTTC
CASSLAQGSQETQYF
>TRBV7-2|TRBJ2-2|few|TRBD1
TGTGCCAGCAGCCACCATCCGGACAGGGCTATCACCGGGGAGCTGTTTTTT
CASSHHPDRAITGELFF
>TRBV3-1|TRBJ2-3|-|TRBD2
TGTGCCAGCAACGGGGGGGCCACAGATACGCAGTATTTT
CASNGGATDTQYF
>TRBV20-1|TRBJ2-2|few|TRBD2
TGCAGTGCTAGAGATCGCGTGTTCGGGACTAGCAACACCGGGGAGCTGTTTTTT
CSARDRVFGTSNTGELFF